This TCR beta chain was recovered during a study of blood T cell repertoires in COVID-19. Under the authors' procedure: Estimates of nucleated cell counts were drawn from the amplification of reference gene primers. The repertoire was sequenced with immunoSEQ multiplex PCR; TCRdb's copy has only in-frame clones and lacks some. That table gives V, J and clone size, and the DNA gave D and trimming. The sample holds some 70,000 clones, under 85% seen once. Material: peripheral blood. The source of this sequence is a woman aged 50 to 60 with acute or convalescent COVID-19.

As DNA, the CDR3 is TGTGCCAGCATGTGGACAGGGGATTCCGACGAGCAGTACTTC. It yields the protein CASMWTGDSDEQYF. V usage is TRBV6-6 and J usage is TRBJ2-7; 9 nucleotides match TRBD1. V lost 7 bases and J lost 5; bases outside the gene matches: 9. The CDR3 contains 14 residues. Looked up from germline, CDR1 is MNHNY and CDR2 is SVGAGI (reference sequence).